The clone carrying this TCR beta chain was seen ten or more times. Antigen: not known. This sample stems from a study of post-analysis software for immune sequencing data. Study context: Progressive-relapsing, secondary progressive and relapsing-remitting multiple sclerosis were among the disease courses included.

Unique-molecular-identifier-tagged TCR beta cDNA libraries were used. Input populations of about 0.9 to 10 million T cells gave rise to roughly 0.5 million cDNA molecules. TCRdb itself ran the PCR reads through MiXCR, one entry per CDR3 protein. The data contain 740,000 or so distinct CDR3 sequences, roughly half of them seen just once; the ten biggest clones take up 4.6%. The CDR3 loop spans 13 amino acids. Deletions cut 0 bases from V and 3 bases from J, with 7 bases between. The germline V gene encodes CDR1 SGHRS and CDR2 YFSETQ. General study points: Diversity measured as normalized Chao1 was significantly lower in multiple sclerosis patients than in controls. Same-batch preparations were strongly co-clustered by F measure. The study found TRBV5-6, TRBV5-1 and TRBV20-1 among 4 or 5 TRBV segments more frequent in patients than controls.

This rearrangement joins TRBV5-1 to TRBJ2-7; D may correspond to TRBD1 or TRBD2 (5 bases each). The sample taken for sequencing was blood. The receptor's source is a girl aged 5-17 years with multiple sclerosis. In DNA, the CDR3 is TGCGCCAGCAGCTTGGGAGGGGACTACGAGCAGTACTTC. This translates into CASSLGGDYEQYF. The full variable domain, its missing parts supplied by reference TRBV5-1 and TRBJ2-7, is KAGVTQTPRYLIKTRGQQVTLSCSPISGHRSVSWYQQTPGQGLQFLFEYFSETQRNKGNFPGRFSGRQFSNSRSEMNVSTLELGDSALYLCASSLGGDYEQYFGPGTRLTVT.